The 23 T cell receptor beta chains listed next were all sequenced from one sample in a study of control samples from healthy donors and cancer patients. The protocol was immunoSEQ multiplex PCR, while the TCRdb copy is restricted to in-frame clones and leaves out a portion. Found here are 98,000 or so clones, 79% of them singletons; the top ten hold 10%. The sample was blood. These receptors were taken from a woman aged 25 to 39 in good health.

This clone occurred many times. The CDR3 DNA sequence: TGTGCCAGCAGCCCCCAGGGCCTTAATGAAAAACTGTTTTTT. Translated: CASSPQGLNEKLFF. The rearrangement joins TRBV11-2 to TRBJ1-4; TRBD1 might be the D (5 bases). CDR1 is SGHAT and CDR2 is FQNNGV in the germline V gene. The CDR3 length is 14 residues. Trimming took 5 bases from V and 4 from J, leaving 11 bases between them.

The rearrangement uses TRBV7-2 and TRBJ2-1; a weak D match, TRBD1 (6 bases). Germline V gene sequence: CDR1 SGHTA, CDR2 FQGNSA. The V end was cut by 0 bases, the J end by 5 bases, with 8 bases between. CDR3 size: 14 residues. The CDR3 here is CASSLAGANNEQFF. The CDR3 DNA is TGTGCCAGCAGCTTAGCGGGGGCAAACAATGAGCAGTTCTTC.

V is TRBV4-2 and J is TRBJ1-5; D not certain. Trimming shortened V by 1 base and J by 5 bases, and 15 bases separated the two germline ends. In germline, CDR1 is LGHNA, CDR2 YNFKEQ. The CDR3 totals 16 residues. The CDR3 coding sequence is TGTGCCAGCAGCCAAGCGCCCGGGGAACCTGATCAGCCCCAGCATTTT. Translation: CASSQAPGEPDQPQHF.

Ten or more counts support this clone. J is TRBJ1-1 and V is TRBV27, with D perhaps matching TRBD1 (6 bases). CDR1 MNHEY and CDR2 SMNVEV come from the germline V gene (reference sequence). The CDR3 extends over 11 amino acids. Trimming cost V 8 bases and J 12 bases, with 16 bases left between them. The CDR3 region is CASRWGGLSFF. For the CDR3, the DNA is TGTGCCAGCCGTTGGGGGGGGCTGTCTTTCTTT.

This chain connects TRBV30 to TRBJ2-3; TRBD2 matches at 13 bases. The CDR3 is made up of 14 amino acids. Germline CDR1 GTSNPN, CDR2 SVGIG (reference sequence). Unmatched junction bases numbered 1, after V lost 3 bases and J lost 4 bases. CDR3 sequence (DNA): TGTGCCTGGAGACTAGCGGGGGGGCCAGATACGCAGTATTTT. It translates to CAWRLAGGPDTQYF.

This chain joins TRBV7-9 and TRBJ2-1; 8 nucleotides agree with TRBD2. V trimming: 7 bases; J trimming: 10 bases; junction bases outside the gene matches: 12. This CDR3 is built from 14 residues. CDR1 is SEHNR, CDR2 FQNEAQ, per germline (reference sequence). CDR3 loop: CASTQSGGAGEQFF. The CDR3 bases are TGTGCCAGCACCCAATCCGGGGGGGCGGGAGAGCAGTTCTTC. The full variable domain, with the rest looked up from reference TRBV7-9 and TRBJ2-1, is DTGVSQNPRHKITKRGQNVTFRCDPISEHNRLYWYRQTLGQGPEFLTYFQNEAQLEKSRLLSDRFSAERPKGSFSTLEIQRTEQGDSAMYLCASTQSGGAGEQFFGPGTRLTVL.

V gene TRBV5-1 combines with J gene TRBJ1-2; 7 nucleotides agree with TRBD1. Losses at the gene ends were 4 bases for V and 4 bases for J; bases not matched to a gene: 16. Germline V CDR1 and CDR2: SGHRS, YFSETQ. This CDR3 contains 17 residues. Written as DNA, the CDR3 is TGCGCCAGCAGCGCGCGGACAGGAATTTGGGGGACCTATGGCTACACCTTC. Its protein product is CASSARTGIWGTYGYTF.

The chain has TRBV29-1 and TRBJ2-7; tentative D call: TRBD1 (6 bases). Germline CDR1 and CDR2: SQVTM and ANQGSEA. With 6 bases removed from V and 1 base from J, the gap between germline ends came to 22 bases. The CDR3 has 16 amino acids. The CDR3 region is CSVVFYRDEWSYEQYF. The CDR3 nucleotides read TGCAGCGTCGTATTCTACAGGGACGAGTGGTCCTACGAGCAGTACTTC.

The CDR3 sequence is CAWSVTIGETQYF. In nucleotides, the CDR3 is TGTGCCTGGAGTGTAACCATAGGCGAGACCCAGTACTTC. The V and J genes are TRBV30 and TRBJ2-5; D gene ambiguous. Germline loops: CDR1 GTSNPN, CDR2 SVGIG (reference sequence). This CDR3 comprises 13 residues. Trimming pared 0 bases from V and 5 bases from J, leaving 10 bases between.

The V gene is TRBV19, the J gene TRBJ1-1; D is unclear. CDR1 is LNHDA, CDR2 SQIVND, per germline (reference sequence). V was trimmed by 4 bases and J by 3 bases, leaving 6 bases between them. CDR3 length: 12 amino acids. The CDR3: CASSTIDTEAFF. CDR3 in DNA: TGTGCCAGTAGTACCATAGACACTGAAGCTTTCTTT.

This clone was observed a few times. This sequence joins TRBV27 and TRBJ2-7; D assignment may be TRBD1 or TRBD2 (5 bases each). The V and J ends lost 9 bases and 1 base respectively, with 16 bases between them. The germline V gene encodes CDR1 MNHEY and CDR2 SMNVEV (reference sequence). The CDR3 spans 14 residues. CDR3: CARTRDGGSYEQYF. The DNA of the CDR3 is TGTGCCAGAACTCGGGACGGAGGTTCCTACGAGCAGTACTTC.

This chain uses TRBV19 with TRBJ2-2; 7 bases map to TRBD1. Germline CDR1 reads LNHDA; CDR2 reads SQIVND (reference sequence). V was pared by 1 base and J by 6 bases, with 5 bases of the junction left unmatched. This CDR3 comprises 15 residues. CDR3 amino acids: CASSIGGTGAGELFF. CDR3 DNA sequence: TGTGCCAGTAGTATAGGAGGAACAGGGGCCGGGGAGCTGTTTTTT.

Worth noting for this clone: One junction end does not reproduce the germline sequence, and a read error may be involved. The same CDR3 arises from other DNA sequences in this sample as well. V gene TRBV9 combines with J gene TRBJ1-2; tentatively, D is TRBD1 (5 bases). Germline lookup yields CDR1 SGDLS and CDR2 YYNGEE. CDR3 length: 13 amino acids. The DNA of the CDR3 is TGTGCTAGCAGCGGGACGGGAGGCTATGGCTACACCTTC. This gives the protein CASSGTGGYGYTF.

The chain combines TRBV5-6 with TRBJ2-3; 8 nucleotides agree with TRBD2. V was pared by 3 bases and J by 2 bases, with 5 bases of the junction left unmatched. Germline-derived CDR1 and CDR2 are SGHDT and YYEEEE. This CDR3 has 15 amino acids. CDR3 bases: TGTGCCAGCAGCTCACTAGCGGAGAACACAGATACGCAGTATTTT. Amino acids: CASSSLAENTDTQYF.

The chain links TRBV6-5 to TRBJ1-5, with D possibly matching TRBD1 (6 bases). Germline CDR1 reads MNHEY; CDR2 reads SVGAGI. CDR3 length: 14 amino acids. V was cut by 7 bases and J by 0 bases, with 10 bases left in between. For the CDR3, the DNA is TGTGCCAGCAAGGCAGGGGATAGCAATCAGCCCCAGCATTTT. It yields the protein CASKAGDSNQPQHF.

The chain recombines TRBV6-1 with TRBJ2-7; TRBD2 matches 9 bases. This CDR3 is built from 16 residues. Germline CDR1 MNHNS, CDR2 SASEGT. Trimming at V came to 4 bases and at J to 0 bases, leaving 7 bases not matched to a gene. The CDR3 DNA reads TGTGCCAGCAGTGGGTACCTAGCGGGGAGCTCCTACGAGCAGTACTTC. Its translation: CASSGYLAGSSYEQYF.

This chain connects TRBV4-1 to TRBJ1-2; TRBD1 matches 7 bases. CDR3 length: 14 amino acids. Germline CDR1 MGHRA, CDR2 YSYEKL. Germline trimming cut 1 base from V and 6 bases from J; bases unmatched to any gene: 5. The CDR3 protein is CASSQGAQGNGYTF. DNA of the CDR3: TGCGCCAGCAGCCAAGGGGCACAGGGGAATGGCTACACCTTC.

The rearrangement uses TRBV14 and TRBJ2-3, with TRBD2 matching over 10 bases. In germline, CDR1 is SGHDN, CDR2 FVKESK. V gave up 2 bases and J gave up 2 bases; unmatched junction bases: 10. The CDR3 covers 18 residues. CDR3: CASSQRSGGGFNTDTQYF. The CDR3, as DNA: TGTGCCAGCAGCCAAAGGAGCGGGGGGGGATTTAACACAGATACGCAGTATTTT.

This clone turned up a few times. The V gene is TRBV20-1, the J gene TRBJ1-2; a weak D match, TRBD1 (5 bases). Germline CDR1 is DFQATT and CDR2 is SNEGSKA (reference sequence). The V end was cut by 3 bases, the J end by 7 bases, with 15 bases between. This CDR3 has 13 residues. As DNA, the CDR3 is TGCAGTGCTAGTGCTCCGGGGCGGGGTGGCTACACCTTC. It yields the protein CSASAPGRGGYTF.

CDR3 DNA: TGTGCCAGCGGCCTTTATGGCTACACCTTC. Its protein product is CASGLYGYTF. The chain employs TRBV6-2 or TRBV6-3 and TRBJ1-2; D gene unclear. Trimming took off 8 bases at V and 5 bases at J, with 6 bases between the two ends. The CDR3 runs to 10 residues. CDR1 MNHEY and CDR2 SVGEGT come from the germline V gene.

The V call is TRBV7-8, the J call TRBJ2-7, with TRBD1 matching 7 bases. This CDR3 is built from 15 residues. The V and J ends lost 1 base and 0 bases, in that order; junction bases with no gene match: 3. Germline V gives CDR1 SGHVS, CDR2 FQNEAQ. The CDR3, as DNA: TGTGCCAGCAGCTTAGGGACAGGCGTCTCCTACGAGCAGTACTTC. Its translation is CASSLGTGVSYEQYF.

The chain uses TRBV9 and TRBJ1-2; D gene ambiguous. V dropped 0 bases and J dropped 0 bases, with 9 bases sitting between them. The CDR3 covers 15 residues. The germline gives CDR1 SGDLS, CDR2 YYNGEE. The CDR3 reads CASSVGTGTNYGYTF. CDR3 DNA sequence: TGTGCCAGCAGCGTAGGAACGGGAACTAACTATGGCTACACCTTC.

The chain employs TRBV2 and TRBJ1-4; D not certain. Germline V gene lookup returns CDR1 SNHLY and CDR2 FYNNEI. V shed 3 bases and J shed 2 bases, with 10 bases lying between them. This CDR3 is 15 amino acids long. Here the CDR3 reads CASSERRGTNEKLFF. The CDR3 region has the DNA TGTGCCAGCAGTGAGAGGAGAGGGACTAATGAAAAACTGTTTTTT.